The 13 T cell receptor beta chains below come from one sample, sequenced in a study of shared clonotypes between healthy human individuals (dated by TCRdb to about 2020). Library prep was done by the immunoSEQ multiplex PCR assay. TCRdb limited this immuneACCESS table to in-frame rearrangements with V and J called. A share of clones is missing; checked studies link under half to unresolved V genes, and the rest is unexplained. For this sample the table gives hundreds of thousands of clones, of which around four fifths were detected only once. The ten largest clones capture roughly 2% of the sample. The sample consisted of memory CD4+ T cells sorted from blood. The cell subset or site label of this sample denotes: CD45RA-negative fraction. The receptors here all came from a woman aged 30 to 39 in good health.

This clone has just a few counts. The chain links TRBV28 to TRBJ2-3, with D perhaps being TRBD1 or TRBD2 (5 bases each). CDR3 size: 14 residues. V lost 3 bases, J lost 1 base, and 8 bases lay in between. Germline V gives CDR1 MDHEN, CDR2 SYDVKM. The CDR3 DNA reads TGTGCCAGCAGTTTGGGACGGGGCACAGATACGCAGTATTTT. It yields the protein CASSLGRGTDTQYF.

The table lists this clone with a few counts. The chain couples TRBV29-1 to TRBJ2-1; unclear D gene. The CDR3 covers 16 residues. Trimming pared 2 bases from V and 1 base from J, leaving 15 bases between. The germline V gene encodes CDR1 SQVTM and CDR2 ANQGSEA. The CDR3 coding sequence is TGCAGCGTTGAAACGGCTTTGCGGCAATCCTACAATGAGCAGTTCTTC. It codes for CSVETALRQSYNEQFF.

The chain carries TRBV6-6 and TRBJ1-5, with 7 bases identical to TRBD1. V was clipped by 10 bases and J by 5 bases; unmatched bases: 8. The CDR3 length is 13 residues. Germline V gives CDR1 MNHNY, CDR2 SVGAGI (reference sequence). The CDR3 DNA reads as TGTGCCATCCCTGGAGGGGGCGATCAGCCCCAGCATTTT. This encodes CAIPGGGDQPQHF.

The table lists this clone with a few counts. The gene calls are TRBV28 and TRBJ2-3, with D uncertain. The CDR3 covers 12 residues. V was pared by 9 bases and J by 10 bases, with 17 bases between. Germline V gene lookup returns CDR1 MDHEN and CDR2 SYDVKM. The DNA of the CDR3 is TGTGCCAGTAGAGCCGTCCCCGGTGCGCAGTATTTT. It is translated as CASRAVPGAQYF.

The table lists this clone with a few counts. Different DNA sequences within this sample yield the same CDR3. J is TRBJ2-1 and V is TRBV5-1, with 7 bases matching TRBD2. Germline assignment: CDR1 SGHRS and CDR2 YFSETQ. V trimming: 0 bases; J trimming: 3 bases; junction bases outside the gene matches: 3. The CDR3 is 15 residues long. CDR3 DNA: TGCGCCAGCAGCTTGGCTTCGGGAGGCTACAATGAGCAGTTCTTC. This encodes CASSLASGGYNEQFF.

The chain combines TRBV4-1 with TRBJ2-1, with a tentative D call TRBD2 (5 bases). In germline, CDR1 is MGHRA, CDR2 YSYEKL. The V end lost 0 bases, the J end lost 2 bases, and 11 bases lay between the germline ends. The CDR3 extends over 16 amino acids. The CDR3 nucleotides are TGCGCCAGCAGCCAAGATCGGCTAGCTGCCTACAATGAGCAGTTCTTC. Residues: CASSQDRLAAYNEQFF.

A word on this clone: Distinct nucleotide sequences in the sample also encode this CDR3. The rearrangement uses TRBV5-1 and TRBJ2-7; tentative D call: TRBD1 (5 bases). V lost 0 bases, J lost 0 bases, and 13 bases lay in between. The CDR3 length is 16 residues. Germline values: CDR1 SGHRS, CDR2 YFSETQ. CDR3 sequence: CASSLGAGPSSYEQYF. CDR3 DNA: TGCGCCAGCAGCTTGGGAGCAGGGCCGAGCTCCTACGAGCAGTACTTC. Based on the CDR3 plus reference TRBV5-1 and TRBJ2-7, the full variable domain is KAGVTQTPRYLIKTRGQQVTLSCSPISGHRSVSWYQQTPGQGLQFLFEYFSETQRNKGNFPGRFSGRQFSNSRSEMNVSTLELGDSALYLCASSLGAGPSSYEQYFGPGTRLTVT.

This chain uses TRBV28 with TRBJ2-6, with 7 positions matching TRBD2. Germline lookup yields CDR1 MDHEN and CDR2 SYDVKM. The CDR3 is 16 amino acids. V shed 8 bases and J 0 bases; nucleotides not matched to a gene: 7. In DNA form, the CDR3 reads TGTGCCAGCCGAGTAGGCGGGAGCTCTGGGGCCAACGTCCTGACTTTC. Translation gives CASRVGGSSGANVLTF.

The chain employs TRBV18 and TRBJ1-1; 8 bases line up with TRBD1. The J segment lost 0 bases and the V segment lost 0 bases, leaving 3 bases of the junction unmatched. Germline lookup yields CDR1 KGHSH and CDR2 LQKENI. CDR3 length equals 16 residues. The CDR3 loop is CASSPPSTGVNTEAFF. The CDR3 region has the DNA TGTGCCAGCTCACCACCCTCGACAGGGGTGAACACTGAAGCTTTCTTT.

This clone was picked up a small number of times. The CDR3, as DNA: TGTGCCAGCTCATCGACAGCCCAAGAGACCCAGTACTTC. It translates to CASSSTAQETQYF. The chain recombines TRBV18 with TRBJ2-5; TRBD1 might be the D (5 bases). The V end was cut by 5 bases, the J end by 1 base, with 8 bases between. Germline lookup yields CDR1 KGHSH and CDR2 LQKENI. The CDR3 runs to 13 residues.

For the CDR3, the DNA is TGTGCCAGCAGCTTACACAGGGAAACGGGGGAGCAGTTCTTC. Its translation is CASSLHRETGEQFF. V is TRBV11-2 and J is TRBJ2-1, with D perhaps matching TRBD1 (6 bases). CDR3 length: 14 residues. CDR1 is SGHAT and CDR2 is FQNNGV in the germline V gene. Trimming removed 2 bases from V and 10 bases from J, with 15 bases in between.

This chain joins TRBV5-4 and TRBJ1-2; 7 bases map to TRBD1. The CDR3 extends over 15 amino acids. CDR1 is SGHNT, CDR2 YYREEE, per germline (reference sequence). V shed 0 bases, J shed 4 bases, and the junction held 6 bases outside the gene matches. CDR3 DNA sequence: TGTGCCAGCAGCTTGGGACAGGGCGCCAGCTATGGCTACACCTTC. Translated, it gives CASSLGQGASYGYTF. The entire variable domain, with the rest obtained from reference TRBV5-4 and TRBJ1-2, is as follows: ETGVTQSPTHLIKTRGQQVTLRCSSQSGHNTVSWYQQALGQGPQFIFQYYREEENGRGNFPPRFSGLQFPNYSSELNVNALELDDSALYLCASSLGQGASYGYTFGSGTRLTVV.

The chain uses TRBV2 and TRBJ1-5, with a possible D match to TRBD1 (6 bases). Trimming stripped 2 bases from V and 4 bases from J, with 18 bases between. The CDR3 sequence is 17 residues long. Per germline, CDR1 SNHLY and CDR2 FYNNEI. CDR3 in amino acids: CASSEYIRQGKNQPQHF. CDR3 bases: TGTGCCAGCAGTGAATATATTCGGCAGGGGAAAAATCAGCCCCAGCATTTT.